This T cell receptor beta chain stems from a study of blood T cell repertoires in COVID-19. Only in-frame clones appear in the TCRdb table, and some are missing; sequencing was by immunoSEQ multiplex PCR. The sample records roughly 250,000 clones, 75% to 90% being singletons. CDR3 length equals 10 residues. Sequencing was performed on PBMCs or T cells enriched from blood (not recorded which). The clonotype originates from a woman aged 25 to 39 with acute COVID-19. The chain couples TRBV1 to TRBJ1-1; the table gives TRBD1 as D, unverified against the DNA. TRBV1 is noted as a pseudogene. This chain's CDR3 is CTSNQGEAFF. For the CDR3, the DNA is TGCACCAGCAATCAGGGGGAAGCTTTCTTT.